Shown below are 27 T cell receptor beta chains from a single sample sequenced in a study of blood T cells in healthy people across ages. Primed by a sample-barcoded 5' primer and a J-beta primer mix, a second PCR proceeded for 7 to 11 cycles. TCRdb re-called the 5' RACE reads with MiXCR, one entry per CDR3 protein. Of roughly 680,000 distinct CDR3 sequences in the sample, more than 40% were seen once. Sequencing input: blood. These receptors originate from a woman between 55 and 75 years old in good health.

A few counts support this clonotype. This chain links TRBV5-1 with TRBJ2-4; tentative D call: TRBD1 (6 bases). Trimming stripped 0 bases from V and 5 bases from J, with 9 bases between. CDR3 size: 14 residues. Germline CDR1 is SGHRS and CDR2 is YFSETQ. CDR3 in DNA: TGCGCCAGCAGCTTGGAGGACAGCGAAAACATTCAGTACTTC. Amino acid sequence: CASSLEDSENIQYF.

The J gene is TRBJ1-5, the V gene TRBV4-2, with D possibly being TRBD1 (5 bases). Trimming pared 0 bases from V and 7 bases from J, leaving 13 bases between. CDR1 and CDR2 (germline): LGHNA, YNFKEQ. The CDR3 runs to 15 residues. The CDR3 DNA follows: TGTGCCAGCAGCCAAGAAGGAGGGGTGGAGCAGCCCCAGCATTTT. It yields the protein CASSQEGGVEQPQHF.

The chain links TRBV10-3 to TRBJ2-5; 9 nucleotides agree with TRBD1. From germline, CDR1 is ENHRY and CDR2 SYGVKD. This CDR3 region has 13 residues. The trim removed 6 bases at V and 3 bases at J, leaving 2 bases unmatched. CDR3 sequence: CAISRTGEETQYF. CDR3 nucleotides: TGTGCCATCAGCCGGACAGGGGAAGAGACCCAGTACTTC.

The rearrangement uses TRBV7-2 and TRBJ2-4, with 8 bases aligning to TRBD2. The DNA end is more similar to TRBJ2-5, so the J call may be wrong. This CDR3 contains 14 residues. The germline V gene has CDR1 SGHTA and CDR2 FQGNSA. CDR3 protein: CATAVSGKGETQYF. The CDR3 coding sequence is TGTGCCACCGCGGTTAGCGGGAAGGGTGAGACCCAGTACTTC.

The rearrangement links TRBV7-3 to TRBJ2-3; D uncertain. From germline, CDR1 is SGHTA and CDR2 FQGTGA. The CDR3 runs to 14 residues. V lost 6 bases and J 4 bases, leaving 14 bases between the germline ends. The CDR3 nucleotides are TGTGCCAGCAGTCTTTTCAACTGGGCAGATACGCAGTATTTT. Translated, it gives CASSLFNWADTQYF.

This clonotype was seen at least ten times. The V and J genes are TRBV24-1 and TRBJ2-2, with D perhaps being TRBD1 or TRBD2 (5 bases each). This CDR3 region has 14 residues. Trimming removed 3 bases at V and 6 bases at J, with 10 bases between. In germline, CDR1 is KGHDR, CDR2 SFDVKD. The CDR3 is CATSDVGDAGELFF. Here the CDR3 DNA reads TGTGCCACCAGTGATGTAGGGGACGCCGGGGAGCTGTTTTTT.

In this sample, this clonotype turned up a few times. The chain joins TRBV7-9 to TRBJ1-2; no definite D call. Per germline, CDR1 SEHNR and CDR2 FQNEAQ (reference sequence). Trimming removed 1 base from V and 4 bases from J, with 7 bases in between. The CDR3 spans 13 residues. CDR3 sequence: CASSLGETYGYTF. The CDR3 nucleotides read TGTGCCAGCAGCTTAGGGGAGACCTATGGCTACACCTTC.

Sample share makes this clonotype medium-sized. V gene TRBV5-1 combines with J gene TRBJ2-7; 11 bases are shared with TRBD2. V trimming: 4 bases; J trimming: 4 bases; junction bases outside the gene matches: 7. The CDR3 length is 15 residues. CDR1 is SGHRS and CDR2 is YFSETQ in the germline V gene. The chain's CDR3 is CASSPIAGGPYEQYF. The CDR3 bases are TGCGCCAGCAGCCCAATAGCGGGAGGGCCGTACGAGCAGTACTTC.

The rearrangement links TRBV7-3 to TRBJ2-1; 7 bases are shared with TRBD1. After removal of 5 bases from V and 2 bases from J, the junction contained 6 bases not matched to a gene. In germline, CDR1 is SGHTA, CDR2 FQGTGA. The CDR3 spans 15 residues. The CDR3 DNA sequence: TGTGCCAGCAGCGGGGCCGGGACAGCCTACAATGAGCAGTTCTTC. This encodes CASSGAGTAYNEQFF.

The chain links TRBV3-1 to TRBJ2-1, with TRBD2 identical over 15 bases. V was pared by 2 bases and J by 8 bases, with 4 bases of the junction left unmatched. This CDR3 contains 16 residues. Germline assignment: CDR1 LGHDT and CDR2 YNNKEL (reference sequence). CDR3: CASSQWTSGRADEQFF. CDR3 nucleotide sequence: TGTGCCAGCAGCCAATGGACTAGCGGGAGGGCGGATGAGCAGTTCTTC.

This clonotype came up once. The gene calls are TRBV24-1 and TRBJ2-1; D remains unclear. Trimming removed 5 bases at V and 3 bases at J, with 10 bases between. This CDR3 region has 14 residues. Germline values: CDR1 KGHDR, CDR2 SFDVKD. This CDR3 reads CATSGGKHYNEQFF. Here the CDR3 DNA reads TGTGCCACCAGTGGTGGGAAACACTACAATGAGCAGTTCTTC.

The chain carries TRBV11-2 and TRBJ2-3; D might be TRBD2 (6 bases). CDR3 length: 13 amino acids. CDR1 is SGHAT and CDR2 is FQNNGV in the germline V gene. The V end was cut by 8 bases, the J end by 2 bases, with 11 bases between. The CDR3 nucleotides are TGTGCCAGCCGGGAGATACCCACAGATACGCAGTATTTT. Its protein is CASREIPTDTQYF. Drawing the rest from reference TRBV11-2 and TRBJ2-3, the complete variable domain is EAGVAQSPRYKIIEKRQSVAFWCNPISGHATLYWYQQILGQGPKLLIQFQNNGVVDDSQLPKDRFSAERLKGVDSTLKIQPAKLEDSAVYLCASREIPTDTQYFGPGTRLTVL.

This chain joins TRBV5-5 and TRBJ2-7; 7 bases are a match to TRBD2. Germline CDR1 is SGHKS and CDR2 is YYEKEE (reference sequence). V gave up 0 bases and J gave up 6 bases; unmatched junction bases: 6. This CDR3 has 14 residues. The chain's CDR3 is CASSLGGSRLEQYF. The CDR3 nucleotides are TGTGCCAGCAGCTTGGGCGGGAGCAGACTCGAGCAGTACTTC. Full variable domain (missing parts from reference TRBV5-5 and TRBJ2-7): DAGVTQSPTHLIKTRGQQVTLRCSPISGHKSVSWYQQVLGQGPQFIFQYYEKEERGRGNFPDRFSARQFPNYSSELNVNALLLGDSALYLCASSLGGSRLEQYFGPGTRLTVT.

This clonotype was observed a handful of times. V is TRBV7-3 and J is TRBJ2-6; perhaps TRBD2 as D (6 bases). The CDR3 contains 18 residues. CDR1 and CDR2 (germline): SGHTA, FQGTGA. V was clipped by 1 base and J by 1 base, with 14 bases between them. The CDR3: CASSLNSGYGSGANVLTF. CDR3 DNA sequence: TGTGCCAGCAGCTTAAACAGCGGGTACGGTTCTGGGGCCAACGTCCTGACTTTC.

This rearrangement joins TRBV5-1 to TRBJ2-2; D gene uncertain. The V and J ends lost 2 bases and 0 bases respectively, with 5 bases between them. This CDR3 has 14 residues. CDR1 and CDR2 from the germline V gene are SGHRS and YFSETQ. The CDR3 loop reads CASSFEANTGELFF. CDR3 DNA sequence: TGCGCCAGCAGCTTCGAAGCGAACACCGGGGAGCTGTTTTTT. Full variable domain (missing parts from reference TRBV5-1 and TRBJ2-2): KAGVTQTPRYLIKTRGQQVTLSCSPISGHRSVSWYQQTPGQGLQFLFEYFSETQRNKGNFPGRFSGRQFSNSRSEMNVSTLELGDSALYLCASSFEANTGELFFGEGSRLTVL.

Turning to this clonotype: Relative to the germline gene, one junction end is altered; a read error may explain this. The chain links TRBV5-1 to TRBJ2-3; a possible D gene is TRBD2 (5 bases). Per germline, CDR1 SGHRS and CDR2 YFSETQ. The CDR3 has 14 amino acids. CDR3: CPSRPTLAADTQYF. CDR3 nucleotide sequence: TGCCCCAGCAGGCCTACCCTAGCTGCAGATACGCAGTATTTT. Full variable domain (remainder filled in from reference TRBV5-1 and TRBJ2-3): KAGVTQTPRYLIKTRGQQVTLSCSPISGHRSVSWYQQTPGQGLQFLFEYFSETQRNKGNFPGRFSGRQFSNSRSEMNVSTLELGDSALYLCPSRPTLAADTQYFGPGTRLTVL.

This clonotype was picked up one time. CDR3 coding DNA: TGCAGTGCTATGGGGGGAGGGGTAGCTTTCTTT. Protein sequence: CSAMGGGVAFF. This chain links TRBV20-1 with TRBJ1-1; D may be TRBD1 (5 bases). Trimming removed 4 bases from V and 10 bases from J, with 13 bases in between. CDR3 length: 11 residues. Germline CDR1 is DFQATT and CDR2 is SNEGSKA (reference sequence).

Here the CDR3 reads CASKYDETETQYF. The CDR3 DNA follows: TGTGCCAGCAAGTATGATGAAACGGAGACCCAGTACTTC. This sequence joins TRBV2 and TRBJ2-5; unclear D gene. With 7 bases removed from V and 5 bases from J, the gap between germline ends came to 14 bases. From germline, CDR1 is SNHLY and CDR2 FYNNEI. The CDR3 runs 13 residues.

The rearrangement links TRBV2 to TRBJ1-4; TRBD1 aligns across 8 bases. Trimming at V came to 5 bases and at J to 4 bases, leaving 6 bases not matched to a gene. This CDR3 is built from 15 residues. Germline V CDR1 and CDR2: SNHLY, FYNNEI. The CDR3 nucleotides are TGTGCCAGCAGTTCGGGACAGGTCGATAATGAAAAACTGTTTTTT. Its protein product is CASSSGQVDNEKLFF.

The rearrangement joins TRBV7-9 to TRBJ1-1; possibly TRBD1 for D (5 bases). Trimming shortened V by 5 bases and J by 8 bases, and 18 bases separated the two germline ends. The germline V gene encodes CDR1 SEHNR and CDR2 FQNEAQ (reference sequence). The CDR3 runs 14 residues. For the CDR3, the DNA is TGTGCCAGCAGCACCCCAAGGAAGGGGAACGAAGCTTTCTTT. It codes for CASSTPRKGNEAFF. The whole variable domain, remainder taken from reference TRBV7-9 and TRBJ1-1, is DTGVSQNPRHKITKRGQNVTFRCDPISEHNRLYWYRQTLGQGPEFLTYFQNEAQLEKSRLLSDRFSAERPKGSFSTLEIQRTEQGDSAMYLCASSTPRKGNEAFFGQGTRLTVV.

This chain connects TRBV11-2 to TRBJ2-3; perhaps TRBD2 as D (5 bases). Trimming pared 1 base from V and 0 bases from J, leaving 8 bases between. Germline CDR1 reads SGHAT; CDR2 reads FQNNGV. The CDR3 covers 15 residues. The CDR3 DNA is TGTGCCAGCAGCTTAGGAGCGGCTAGCACAGATACGCAGTATTTT. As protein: CASSLGAASTDTQYF.

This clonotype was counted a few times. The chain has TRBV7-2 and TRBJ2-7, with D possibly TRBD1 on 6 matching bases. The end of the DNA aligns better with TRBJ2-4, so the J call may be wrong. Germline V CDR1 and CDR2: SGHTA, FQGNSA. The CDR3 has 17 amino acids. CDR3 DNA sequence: TGTGCCAGCAGCTTAGTCACTACAGGGTGGGCCAAAAACATTCAGTACTTC. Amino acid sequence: CASSLVTTGWAKNIQYF.

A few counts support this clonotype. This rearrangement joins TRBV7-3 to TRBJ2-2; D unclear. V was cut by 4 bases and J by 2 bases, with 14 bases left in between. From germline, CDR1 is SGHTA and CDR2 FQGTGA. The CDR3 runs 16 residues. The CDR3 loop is CASSSWPSTNTGELFF. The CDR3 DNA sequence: TGTGCCAGCAGCTCCTGGCCGAGCACCAACACCGGGGAGCTGTTTTTT.

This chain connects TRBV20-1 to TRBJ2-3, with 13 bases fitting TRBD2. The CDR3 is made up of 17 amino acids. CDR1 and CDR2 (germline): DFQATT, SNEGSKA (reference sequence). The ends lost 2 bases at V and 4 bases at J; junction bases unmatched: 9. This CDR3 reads CSARSPGTSGASDTQYF. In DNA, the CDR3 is TGCAGTGCTAGATCTCCCGGGACTAGCGGGGCTTCAGATACGCAGTATTTT.

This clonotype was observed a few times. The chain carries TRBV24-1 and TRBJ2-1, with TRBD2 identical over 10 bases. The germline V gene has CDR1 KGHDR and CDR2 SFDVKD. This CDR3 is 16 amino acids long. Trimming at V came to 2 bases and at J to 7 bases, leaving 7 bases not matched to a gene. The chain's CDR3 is CATSDSSASGRNEQFF. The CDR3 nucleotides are TGTGCCACCAGTGATTCGTCCGCTAGCGGGAGAAATGAGCAGTTCTTC.

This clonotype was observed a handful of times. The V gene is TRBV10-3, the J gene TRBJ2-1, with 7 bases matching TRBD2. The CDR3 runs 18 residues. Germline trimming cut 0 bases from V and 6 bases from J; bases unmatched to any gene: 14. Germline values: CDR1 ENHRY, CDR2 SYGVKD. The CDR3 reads CAISESELVAGAGNEQFF. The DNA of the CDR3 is TGTGCCATCAGTGAGTCGGAGTTGGTGGCGGGAGCGGGCAATGAGCAGTTCTTC.

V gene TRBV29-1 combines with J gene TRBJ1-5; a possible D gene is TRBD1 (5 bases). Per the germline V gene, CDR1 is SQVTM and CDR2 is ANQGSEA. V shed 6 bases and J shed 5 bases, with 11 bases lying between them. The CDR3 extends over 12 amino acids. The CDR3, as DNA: TGCAGCGTCGGGGACCGGGATCAGCCCCAGCATTTT. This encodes CSVGDRDQPQHF.